Listed here are 27 T cell receptor beta chains from one sample, sequenced in a study of T cells in Graves' hyperthyroidism and ophthalmopathy. TCR beta CDR3 region amplification was performed from RNA transcripts. Using the HTBI primer set, a first-round RT-PCR was run on the TCR CDR3. MiXCR, applied by TCRdb to the multiplex PCR reads, yields one record per CDR3 protein. The sample lists a few hundred thousand distinct CDR3 sequences, about half seen once, with approximately 7.5% in the top ten. The sequenced sample consisted of peripheral blood or thyroid tissue (not recorded which). These receptor sequences come from a woman between 18 and 30 years old with Graves' hyperthyroidism.

This clonotype was detected ten times or more. J is TRBJ1-6 and V is TRBV6-7, with D unresolved. TRBV6-7 is noted as an ORF with a role that remains uncertain. CDR3 length: 16 amino acids. V was shortened by 7 bases and J by 8 bases, with 21 bases between the two germline ends. The CDR3 DNA is TGTGCCAGCAACCTCCCCTCGGGGAGGGTGGATTCACCCCTCCACTTT. Translated: CASNLPSGRVDSPLHF.

The chain employs TRBV29-1 and TRBJ2-7; 8 nucleotides align to TRBD1. Unmatched junction bases numbered 20, after V lost 6 bases and J lost 7 bases. Germline V CDR1 and CDR2: SQVTM, ANQGSEA. This CDR3 contains 16 residues. This chain's CDR3 is CSVQTTGVFSYNEQYF. Here the CDR3 DNA reads TGCAGCGTACAAACGACAGGGGTCTTCTCCTACAATGAGCAGTACTTC.

This chain joins TRBV29-1 and TRBJ2-7; TRBD1 is a possible D gene (6 bases). From germline, CDR1 is SQVTM and CDR2 ANQGSEA. Trimming took off 8 bases at V and 4 bases at J, with 18 bases between the two ends. There are 13 residues in the CDR3. The CDR3 DNA reads TGCAGCCAAGACTGGACAGATTTTTACGAGCAGTACTTC. It translates to CSQDWTDFYEQYF.

The sample holds many counts of this clonotype. The chain joins TRBV12-3 or TRBV12-4 to TRBJ2-7; 7 bases match TRBD1. CDR3 length: 15 amino acids. The J segment lost 3 bases and the V segment lost 5 bases, leaving 10 bases of the junction unmatched. CDR3 nucleotide sequence: TGTGCCAGCAGTAGACTGGGACAGAACTACTACGAGCAGTACTTC. Protein product: CASSRLGQNYYEQYF.

The chain has TRBV5-6 and TRBJ2-2, with a possible D match to TRBD1 (6 bases). The CDR3 is made up of 17 amino acids. Germline V gene data show CDR1 as SGHDT and CDR2 as YYEEEE. Trimming left V 2 bases short and J 7 bases short, with 21 bases between. CDR3 bases: TGTGCCAGCAGCTTCTTGAGGTATCGGGACAAAGGCGGGGAGCTGTTTTTT. Protein: CASSFLRYRDKGGELFF.

V and J are TRBV29-1 and TRBJ1-5, with a tentative D call TRBD1 (6 bases). Germline assignment: CDR1 SQVTM and CDR2 ANQGSEA. The CDR3 is 14 residues long. CDR3 sequence: CSVSQGKSNQPQHF. DNA for the CDR3: TGCAGTGTTTCGCAGGGGAAGAGCAATCAGCCCCAGCATTTT.

This clonotype was seen many times. The V gene is TRBV9, the J gene TRBJ1-2; D remains ambiguous. Germline loops: CDR1 SGDLS, CDR2 YYNGEE. This CDR3 region has 13 residues. With 3 bases removed from V and 6 bases from J, the gap between germline ends came to 12 bases. The CDR3 bases are TGTGCCAGCAGCGAGGACGCGTCGGATGGCTACACCTTC. Amino acid sequence: CASSEDASDGYTF.

CDR3 protein: CASSTGTGVQETQYF. The CDR3 DNA reads TGTGCCAGCAGTACCGGGACAGGGGTGCAAGAGACCCAGTACTTC. The chain couples TRBV6-6 to TRBJ2-5; TRBD1 matches 10 bases. This CDR3 has 15 residues. Looked up from germline, CDR1 is MNHNY and CDR2 is SVGAGI (reference sequence). V trimming: 5 bases; J trimming: 2 bases; junction bases outside the gene matches: 5.

This clonotype was observed many times. The chain combines TRBV6-2 or TRBV6-3 with TRBJ1-5; D is perhaps TRBD1 (6 bases). Germline CDR1 reads MNHEY; CDR2 reads SVGEGT. The CDR3 spans 13 residues. V lost 6 bases and J 6 bases, leaving 12 bases between the germline ends. The CDR3: CASSNRAGQPQHF. The CDR3 DNA reads TGTGCCAGCAGCAACAGGGCTGGTCAGCCCCAGCATTTT.

This chain connects TRBV20-1 to TRBJ1-1; 9 nucleotides match TRBD1. This CDR3 is built from 11 residues. V dropped 7 bases and J dropped 11; count of bases not matched to a gene: 8. Germline V gives CDR1 DFQATT, CDR2 SNEGSKA (reference sequence). CDR3 region: CSVKSGTGAFF. Here the CDR3 DNA reads TGCAGTGTCAAGTCCGGGACAGGGGCTTTCTTT.

There are a few counts of this clonotype. V is TRBV11-2 and J is TRBJ2-3; D gene unclear. CDR1 and CDR2 (germline): SGHAT, FQNNGV. The CDR3 sequence is 14 residues long. The germline V and J ends were trimmed by 4 bases and 6 bases, with 14 bases remaining between them. The chain's CDR3 is CASSSRSGRDTQYF. CDR3 sequence (DNA): TGTGCCAGCAGCTCACGCTCAGGTCGGGATACGCAGTATTTT.

This clonotype has ten or more counts. Given a much more abundant clone one base away, this may be a read error. The chain combines TRBV7-2 with TRBJ2-5; 8 bases fit TRBD2. CDR1 is SGHTA, CDR2 FQGNSA, per germline. The length of the CDR3 is 18 residues. CDR3 in DNA: TGTGCCGGCAGCTCGCTACTAGCGGCCTATGGAGGGGGAGAGACCCAGTACTTC. Amino acid sequence: CAGSSLLAAYGGGETQYF.

The chain employs TRBV7-2 and TRBJ1-5; D not certain. The CDR3 is made up of 13 amino acids. Germline lookup yields CDR1 SGHTA and CDR2 FQGNSA. V lost 3 bases and J lost 10, with 13 bases in between. CDR3 amino acids: CASSFGYAGPQHF. CDR3 nucleotide sequence: TGTGCCAGCAGCTTTGGGTATGCTGGACCCCAGCATTTT.

In its sample, this clonotype was seen a few times. V is TRBV4-2 and J is TRBJ2-7; perhaps TRBD2 as D (5 bases). V was cut by 0 bases and J by 0 bases, with 12 bases left in between. Germline V gene sequence: CDR1 LGHNA, CDR2 YNFKEQ. This CDR3 region has 16 residues. CDR3 nucleotides: TGTGCCAGCAGCCAAGAAGCGCGGACTGACTCCTACGAGCAGTACTTC. Protein: CASSQEARTDSYEQYF.

This clonotype has ten or more counts. The rearrangement uses TRBV7-2 and TRBJ2-7; D is unclear. With 2 bases removed from V and 3 bases from J, the gap between germline ends came to 8 bases. Germline V gives CDR1 SGHTA, CDR2 FQGNSA. The CDR3 length is 13 residues. This chain's CDR3 is CASSLSDRYEQYF. CDR3 sequence (DNA): TGTGCCAGCAGCTTATCGGACCGCTACGAGCAGTACTTC.

This clonotype was counted ten times or more. The CDR3 loop reads CASSFSSGYEQYF. In nucleotides, the CDR3 is TGTGCCAGCAGTTTCTCCTCTGGCTACGAGCAGTACTTC. The chain carries TRBV12-3 or TRBV12-4 and TRBJ2-7; D is undetermined. The length of the CDR3 is 13 residues. V lost 3 bases and J lost 3, with 9 bases in between.

The CDR3 spells CASSFLAGAADTQYF. CDR3 DNA sequence: TGTGCCAGCAGCTTCTTAGCGGGAGCGGCAGATACGCAGTATTTT. The chain joins TRBV7-3 to TRBJ2-3; TRBD2 agrees at 9 bases. Germline CDR1 and CDR2: SGHTA and FQGTGA. The CDR3 contains 15 residues. V lost 3 bases and J lost 4; bases outside the gene matches: 5.

The chain carries TRBV15 and TRBJ2-1; possibly TRBD2 for D (7 bases). The CDR3 covers 17 residues. Trimming pared 5 bases from V and 2 bases from J, leaving 19 bases between. Germline lookup yields CDR1 LNHNV and CDR2 YYDKDF (reference sequence). CDR3 loop: CATSPSKGGRAYNEQFF. CDR3 nucleotide sequence: TGTGCCACCAGCCCCTCCAAAGGGGGGAGGGCCTACAATGAGCAGTTCTTC.

This chain joins TRBV20-1 and TRBJ2-6; possibly TRBD1 for D (6 bases). Trimming shortened V by 0 bases and J by 2 bases, and 8 bases separated the two germline ends. Germline V gene data show CDR1 as DFQATT and CDR2 as SNEGSKA (reference sequence). The CDR3 length is 15 residues. For the CDR3, the DNA is TGCAGTGCTAGAGACAGGGACACTGGGGCCAACGTCCTGACTTTC. Its translation is CSARDRDTGANVLTF.

This clonotype was recorded many times. The V and J genes are TRBV15 and TRBJ1-5; D is uncertain. Trimming took off 3 bases at V and 9 bases at J, with 12 bases between the two ends. The germline V gene has CDR1 LNHNV and CDR2 YYDKDF (reference sequence). The CDR3 length is 13 residues. CDR3 sequence (DNA): TGTGCCACCAGCAGCGTAGGCCGTGGGCCCCAGCATTTT. Amino acid sequence: CATSSVGRGPQHF.

This clonotype appeared many times. The V and J genes are TRBV5-1 and TRBJ1-4; 12 bases align to TRBD1. V shed 1 base and J 9 bases; nucleotides not matched to a gene: 4. The length of the CDR3 is 15 residues. CDR1 SGHRS and CDR2 YFSETQ come from the germline V gene. The CDR3 is CASSLSGQGAQKLFF. In nucleotides, the CDR3 is TGCGCCAGCAGCTTGTCGGGACAGGGGGCCCAAAAACTGTTTTTT.

This clonotype is a singleton in its sample. The chain employs TRBV6-6 and TRBJ2-3; 9 bases agree with TRBD1. Per germline, CDR1 MNHNY and CDR2 SVGAGI (reference sequence). Trimming took 6 bases from V and 4 from J; bases not matched to a gene: 5. The CDR3 contains 14 residues. In DNA form, the CDR3 reads TGTGCCAGCAGGTCGGGACAGGGATCAGATACGCAGTATTTT. It is translated as CASRSGQGSDTQYF.

This clonotype has a count of ten or more. J is TRBJ2-7 and V is TRBV20-1, with TRBD2 matching over 10 bases. The junction had 5 bases not matched to a gene; V was cut back by 3 bases and J by 3 bases. In germline, CDR1 is DFQATT, CDR2 SNEGSKA (reference sequence). The CDR3 extends over 14 amino acids. The CDR3 DNA follows: TGCAGTGCTAGTAGGTCTAGCGGGAGCTACGAGCAGTACTTC. Its translation: CSASRSSGSYEQYF.

This chain connects TRBV29-1 to TRBJ1-2, with 9 bases identical to TRBD1. This CDR3 is 15 amino acids long. V lost 7 bases, J lost 5 bases, and 14 bases stayed unmatched. Germline V gene sequence: CDR1 SQVTM, CDR2 ANQGSEA. CDR3 region: CSAGGGQGFNYGYTF. Written as DNA, the CDR3 is TGCAGCGCCGGCGGGGGACAGGGATTCAATTATGGCTACACCTTC.

The table lists this clonotype with many counts. The chain combines TRBV18 with TRBJ1-2, with D hard to call. CDR3 size: 14 residues. V lost 3 bases and J 2 bases, leaving 10 bases between the germline ends. Germline assignment: CDR1 KGHSH and CDR2 LQKENI. CDR3 DNA sequence: TGTGCCAGCTCACCGGAAAGGGCGAACTATGGCTACACCTTC. The encoded protein is CASSPERANYGYTF.

The table lists this clonotype with many counts. The chain has TRBV5-1 and TRBJ2-7; 9 bases agree with TRBD2. Looked up from germline, CDR1 is SGHRS and CDR2 is YFSETQ. The CDR3 runs to 16 residues. J gave up 0 bases and V 4 bases, and 8 bases lay outside the gene matches. The CDR3 is CASSLSFSGSSYEQYF. CDR3 sequence (DNA): TGCGCCAGCAGCCTATCCTTTAGCGGGAGCTCCTACGAGCAGTACTTC.

V is TRBV7-8 and J is TRBJ1-3, with D tentatively TRBD1 (6 bases). This CDR3 comprises 16 residues. The germline V gene encodes CDR1 SGHVS and CDR2 FQNEAQ. Trimming removed 4 bases at V and 0 bases at J, with 13 bases between. CDR3 coding DNA: TGTGCCAGCAGCTCCCGGGGGCAGGCCTCTGGAAACACCATATATTTT. Its protein product is CASSSRGQASGNTIYF.